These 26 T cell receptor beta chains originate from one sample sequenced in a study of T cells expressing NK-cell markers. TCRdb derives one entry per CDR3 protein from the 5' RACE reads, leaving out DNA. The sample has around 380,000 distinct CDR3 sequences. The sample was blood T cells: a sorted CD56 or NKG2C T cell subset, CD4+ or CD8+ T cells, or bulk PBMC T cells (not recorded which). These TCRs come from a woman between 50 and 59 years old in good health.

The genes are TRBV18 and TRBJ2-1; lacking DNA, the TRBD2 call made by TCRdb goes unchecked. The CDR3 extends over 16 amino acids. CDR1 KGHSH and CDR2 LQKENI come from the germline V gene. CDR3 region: CASSPEHPVMAGGQFF. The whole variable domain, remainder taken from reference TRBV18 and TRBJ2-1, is NAGVMQNPRHLVRRRGQEARLRCSPMKGHSHVYWYRQLPEEGLKFMVYLQKENIIDESGMPKERFSAEFPKEGPSILRIQQVVRGDSAAYFCASSPEHPVMAGGQFFGPGTRLTVL.

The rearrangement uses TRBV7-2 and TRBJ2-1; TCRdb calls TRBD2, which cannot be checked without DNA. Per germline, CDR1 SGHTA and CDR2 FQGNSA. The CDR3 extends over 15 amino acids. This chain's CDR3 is CASSSKREGHNEQFF.

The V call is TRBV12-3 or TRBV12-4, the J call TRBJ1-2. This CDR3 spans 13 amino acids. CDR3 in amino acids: CASSTSVNYGYTF.

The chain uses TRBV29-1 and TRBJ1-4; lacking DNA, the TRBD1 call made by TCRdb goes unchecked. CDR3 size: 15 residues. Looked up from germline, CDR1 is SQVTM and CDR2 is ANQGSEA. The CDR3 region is CSVGDRSVGNEKLFF.

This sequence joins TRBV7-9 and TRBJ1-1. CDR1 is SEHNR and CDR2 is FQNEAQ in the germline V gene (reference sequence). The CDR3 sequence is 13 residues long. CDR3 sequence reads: CASSLSVQSEAFF.

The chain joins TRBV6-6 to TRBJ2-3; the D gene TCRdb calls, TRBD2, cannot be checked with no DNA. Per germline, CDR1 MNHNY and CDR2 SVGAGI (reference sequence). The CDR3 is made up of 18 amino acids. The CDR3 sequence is CASSYSGTGTTSTDTQYF.

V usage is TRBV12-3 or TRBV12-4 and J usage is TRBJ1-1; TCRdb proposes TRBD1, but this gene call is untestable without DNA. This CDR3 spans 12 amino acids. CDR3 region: CASSPGQGQAFF.

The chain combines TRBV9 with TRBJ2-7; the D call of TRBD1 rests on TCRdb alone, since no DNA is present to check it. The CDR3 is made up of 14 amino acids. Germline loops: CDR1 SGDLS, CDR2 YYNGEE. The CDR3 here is CASSAGTGFHEQYF.

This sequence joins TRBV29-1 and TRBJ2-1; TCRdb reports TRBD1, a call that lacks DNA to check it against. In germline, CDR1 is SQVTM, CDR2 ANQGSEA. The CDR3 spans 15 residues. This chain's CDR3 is CSVDSRREGLHEQFF.

The CDR3 loop is CASSSANTIYF. J is TRBJ1-3 and V is TRBV6-5. CDR1 and CDR2 (germline): MNHEY, SVGAGI. This CDR3 has 11 amino acids.

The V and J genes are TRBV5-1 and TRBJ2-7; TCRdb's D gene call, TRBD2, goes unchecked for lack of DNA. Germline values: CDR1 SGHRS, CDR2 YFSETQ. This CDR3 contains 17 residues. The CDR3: CASSPPSLAGRPYEQYF.

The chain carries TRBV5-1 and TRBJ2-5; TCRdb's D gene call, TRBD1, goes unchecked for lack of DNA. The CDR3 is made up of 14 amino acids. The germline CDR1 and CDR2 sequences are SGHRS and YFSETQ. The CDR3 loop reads CASGAASSEGAQYF.

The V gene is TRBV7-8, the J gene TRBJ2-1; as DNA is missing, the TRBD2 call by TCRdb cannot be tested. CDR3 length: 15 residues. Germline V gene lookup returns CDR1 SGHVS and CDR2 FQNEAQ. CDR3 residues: CASSPLGTAYNEQFF.

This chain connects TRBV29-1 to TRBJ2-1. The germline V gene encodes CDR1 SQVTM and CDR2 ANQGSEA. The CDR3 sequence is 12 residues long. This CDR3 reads CSGWTPNNEQFF.

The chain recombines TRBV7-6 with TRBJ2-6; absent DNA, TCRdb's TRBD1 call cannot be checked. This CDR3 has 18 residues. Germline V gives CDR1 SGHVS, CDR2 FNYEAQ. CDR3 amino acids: CASSLARYRLSGANVLTF.

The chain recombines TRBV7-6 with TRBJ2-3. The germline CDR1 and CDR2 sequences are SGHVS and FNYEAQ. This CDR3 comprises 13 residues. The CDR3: CASSTSGTSRLYF.

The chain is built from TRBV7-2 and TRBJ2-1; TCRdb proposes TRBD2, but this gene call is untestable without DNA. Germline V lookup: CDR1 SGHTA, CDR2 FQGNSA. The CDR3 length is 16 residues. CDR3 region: CASSLGGTSSYNEQFF.

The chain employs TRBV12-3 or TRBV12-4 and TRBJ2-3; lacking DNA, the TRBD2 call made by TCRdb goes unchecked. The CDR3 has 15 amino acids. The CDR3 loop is CASSLMREPTDTQYF.

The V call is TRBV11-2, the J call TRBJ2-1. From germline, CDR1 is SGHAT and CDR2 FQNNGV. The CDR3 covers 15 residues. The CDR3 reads CASSFGSSGSQEQFF.

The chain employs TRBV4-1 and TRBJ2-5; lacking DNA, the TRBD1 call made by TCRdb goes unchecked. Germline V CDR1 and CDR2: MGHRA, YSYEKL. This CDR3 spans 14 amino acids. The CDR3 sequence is CASRETGPKMTQYF.

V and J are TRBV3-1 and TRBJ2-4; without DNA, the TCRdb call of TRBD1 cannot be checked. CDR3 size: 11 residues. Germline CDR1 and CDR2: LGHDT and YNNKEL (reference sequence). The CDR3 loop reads CASSQAGLQYF.

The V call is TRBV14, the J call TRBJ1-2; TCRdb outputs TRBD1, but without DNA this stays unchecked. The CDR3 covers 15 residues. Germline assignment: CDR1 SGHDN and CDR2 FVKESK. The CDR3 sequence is CASSQDHTGIYGYTF.

The CDR3 sequence: CASSNVNRQEKLFF. V is TRBV19 and J is TRBJ1-4; TCRdb names TRBD1, which stays unverified in the absence of DNA. CDR3 length: 14 amino acids. Germline V lookup: CDR1 LNHDA, CDR2 SQIVND (reference sequence).

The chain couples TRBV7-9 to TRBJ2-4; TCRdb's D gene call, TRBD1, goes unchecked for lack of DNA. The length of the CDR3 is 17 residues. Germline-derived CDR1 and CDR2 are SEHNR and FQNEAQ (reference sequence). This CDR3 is CASSLGQGDLAKNIQYF. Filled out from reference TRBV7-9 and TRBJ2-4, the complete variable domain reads DTGVSQNPRHKITKRGQNVTFRCDPISEHNRLYWYRQTLGQGPEFLTYFQNEAQLEKSRLLSDRFSAERPKGSFSTLEIQRTEQGDSAMYLCASSLGQGDLAKNIQYFGAGTRLSVL.

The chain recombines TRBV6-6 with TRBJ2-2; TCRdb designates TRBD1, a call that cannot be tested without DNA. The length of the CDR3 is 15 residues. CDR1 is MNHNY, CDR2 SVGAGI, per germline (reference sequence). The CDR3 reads CASSYTGTYTGELFF.

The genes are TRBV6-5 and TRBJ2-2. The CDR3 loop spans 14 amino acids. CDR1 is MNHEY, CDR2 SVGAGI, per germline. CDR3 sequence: CASTQLADTGELFF.